The sequence of this TCR beta chain was determined in a study of a mutant IDH1 vaccine in newly diagnosed glioma. Time point described: week 23, last vaccination. Every vaccination contained 300 ug of the mutant IDH1 20-mer peptide and was paired with topical imiquimod. Trimming took off 2 bases at V and 5 bases at J, with 9 bases between the two ends. This CDR3 is 13 amino acids long. Germline CDR1 and CDR2: KGHSH and LQKENI. As for this clone: Its target is unknown.

The method was immunoSEQ multiplex PCR; TCRdb's version includes in-frame clones alone and lacks a portion of them. There are 58,000 or so clones in the sample; approximately 87% occur only once, and about 1.4% lies in the top ten. This clonotype was obtained from a man between 40 and 49 years old with glioma. The sequenced sample was PBMCs, obtained from a glioma patient whose treatment included an IDH1 peptide vaccine. The chain employs TRBV18 and TRBJ1-1; D is unresolved. The CDR3 region is CASSPSYLTEAFF. DNA of the CDR3: TGTGCCAGCTCACCATCATACCTAACTGAAGCTTTCTTT.